This TCR beta chain was recorded in a study of T cell responses to AZD1222 COVID-19 vaccine. Comment on this clone: The antigen is not known.

V gave up 2 bases and J gave up 0 bases, with 10 bases separating them. The V gene's germline CDR1 is MNHEY and CDR2 SVGAGI. This CDR3 spans 15 amino acids. Using immunoSEQ multiplex PCR, the repertoire was profiled, and TCRdb retains in-frame clones only, with some absent. The repertoire consists of 75,000 to 100,000 clones, with about nine tenths occurring once and the leading ten covering less than 2.5%. Study conclusions and caveats: Donors skewed white British and female; clonal diversity was possibly underestimated. The peak T cell response came first, and repertoires were sampled only after it. An increase in Spike-specific TCR breadth and depth was observed after two AZD1222 doses.

The V call is TRBV6-5, the J call TRBJ1-1, with no clear D. This sample comprised peripheral blood, obtained on day 0 of AZD1222 vaccination. The source is an adult in good health. The CDR3 sequence: CASSYARSMNTEAFF. CDR3 nucleotide sequence: TGTGCCAGCAGTTACGCCAGGTCCATGAACACTGAAGCTTTCTTT.